The T cell receptor (beta chain) described here comes from a study of somatic mutations in cytotoxic T cells in rheumatoid arthritis. Study context: Using a FACSAria II or Sony SH800, a portion of the V beta antibody-stained T-cell populations were flow-sorted at nearly 100% purity, and among those populations were V beta1+ cells that were then sequenced for TCRB.

Some clones are missing from TCRdb's copy, which holds only in-frame ones; the method was immunoSEQ multiplex PCR. The sample includes some 12,000 clones, roughly three quarters of them seen just once. In germline, CDR1 is MNHNS, CDR2 SASEGT. CDR3 size: 14 residues. The ends were cut back, 3 bases at V and 4 bases at J, with 10 bases in the middle. Overall study findings and caveats: Significant differences in CD8+ T-cell clonality were not found between rheumatoid arthritis patients and healthy controls (age-matched).

This clone is medium-sized (0.01 to 0.1%) by share. The antigen remains unidentified. The sequencing sample was made of CD8+ T cells sorted from blood. The rearrangement joins TRBV6-1 to TRBJ1-5; D gene uncertain. The sequence derives from a man between 50 and 59 years old in good health. For the CDR3, the DNA is TGTGCCAGCAGTGAGAATGGGGAAAATCAGCCCCAGCATTTT. It encodes CASSENGENQPQHF.